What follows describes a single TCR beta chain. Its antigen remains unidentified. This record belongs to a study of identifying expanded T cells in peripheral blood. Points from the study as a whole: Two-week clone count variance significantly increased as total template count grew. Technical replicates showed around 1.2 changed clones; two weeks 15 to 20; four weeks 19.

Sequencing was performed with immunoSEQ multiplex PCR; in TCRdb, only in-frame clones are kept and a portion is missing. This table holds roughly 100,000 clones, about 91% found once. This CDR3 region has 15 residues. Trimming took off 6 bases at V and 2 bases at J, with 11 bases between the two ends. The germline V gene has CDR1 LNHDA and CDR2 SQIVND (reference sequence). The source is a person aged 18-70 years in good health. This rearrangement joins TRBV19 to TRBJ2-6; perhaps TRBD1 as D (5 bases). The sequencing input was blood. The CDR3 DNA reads TGTGCCAGTAGCATACAGGCGCCTGGGGCCAACGTCCTGACTTTC. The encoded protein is CASSIQAPGANVLTF.